This TCR beta chain was recovered during a study of blood T cell repertoires in COVID-19. For the study at large: Acute and convalescent COVID-19 specimens originated in the United States, Italy and Spain. PBMCs, B-cell-depleted T cells, or T cells provided the cDNA or gDNA that made up the material.

Living in about two dozen US areas, the participants were between roughly 18 and 95 years of age. Grouping used clinical history reported by participants in a survey and questionnaire. V was trimmed by 5 bases and J by 0 bases, leaving 15 bases between them. The CDR3 is made up of 15 amino acids. Germline V gives CDR1 SGHDT, CDR2 YYEEEE. Sequenced by immunoSEQ multiplex PCR; TCRdb stores in-frame clones only, minus some. In the table there are over 250,000 clones, approximately 89% of which are singletons. The V call is TRBV5-6, the J call TRBJ2-7; TRBD1 might be the D (5 bases). The source of this sequence is a woman aged 55-70 years who had recovered from COVID-19. The sample taken for sequencing was PBMCs or T cells enriched from blood (not recorded which). The DNA for the CDR3 is TGTGCCAGCAGACCATTTGCAGGGTTCTCCTACGAGCAGTACTTC. Translation gives CASRPFAGFSYEQYF.